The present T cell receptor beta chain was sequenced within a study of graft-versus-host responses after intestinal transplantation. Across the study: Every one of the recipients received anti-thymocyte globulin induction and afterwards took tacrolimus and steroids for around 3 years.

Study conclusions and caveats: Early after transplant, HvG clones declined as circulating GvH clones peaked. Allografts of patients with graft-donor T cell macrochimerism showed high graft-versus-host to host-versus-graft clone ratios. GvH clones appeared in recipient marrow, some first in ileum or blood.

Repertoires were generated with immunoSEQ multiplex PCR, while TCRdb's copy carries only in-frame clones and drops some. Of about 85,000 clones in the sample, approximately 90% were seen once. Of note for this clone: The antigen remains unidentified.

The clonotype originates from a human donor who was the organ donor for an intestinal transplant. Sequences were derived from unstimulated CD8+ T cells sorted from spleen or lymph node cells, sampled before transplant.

The CDR3 reads CASSSGGQGNTEAFF. In DNA, the CDR3 is TGTGCCAGCAGCTCAGGGGGACAGGGCAACACTGAAGCTTTCTTT. This chain connects TRBV13 to TRBJ1-1, with TRBD1 identical over 9 bases. The V and J ends lost 4 bases and 2 bases, in that order; junction bases with no gene match: 5. This CDR3 has 15 amino acids. The germline V gene encodes CDR1 PRHDT and CDR2 FYEKMQ (reference sequence).